The present entry profiles one TCR beta chain with its context. These data are taken from a study of blood T cell repertoires in COVID-19. As for the study in general: PBMCs, B-cell-depleted T cells, or T cells were the source of the cDNA or gDNA that made up the material.

In the original workflow: For nucleated cells, counts were estimated from reference gene primer amplification. Assay: immunoSEQ multiplex PCR; the TCRdb copy retains only in-frame clones and omits some. From that table come the V and J calls and clone size; the DNA was used to work out D and trimming. This sample has hundreds of thousands of clones, with around 90% found just once. Germline values: CDR1 SGHNT, CDR2 YENEEA. V dropped 3 bases and J dropped 0 bases, with 9 bases sitting between them. CDR3 length: 16 residues. This receptor was obtained from a woman between 50 and 59 years old with COVID-19, enrolled during active disease. The material sequenced was peripheral blood. The chain is built from TRBV11-3 and TRBJ2-6; D may be TRBD2 (5 bases). CDR3 coding DNA: TGTGCCAGCAGCTTGGACGGGAACTCTGGGGCCAACGTCCTGACTTTC. Its protein is CASSLDGNSGANVLTF.